These 14 T cell receptor beta chains came from one sample sequenced in a study of cytomegalovirus exposure and HLA in healthy donors. Profiled with immunoSEQ multiplex PCR; TCRdb holds only in-frame clones, not every one. This table holds some 98,000 clones, roughly nine tenths found once. Sequencing used PBMCs. All receptors derive from a man aged 18 to 35 in good health and CMV-seropositive.

The chain carries TRBV27 and TRBJ2-7; 11 bases align to TRBD2. CDR3 length: 14 residues. Germline CDR1 is MNHEY and CDR2 is SMNVEV (reference sequence). V shed 5 bases, J shed 5 bases, and the junction held 5 bases outside the gene matches. The CDR3, as DNA: TGTGCCAGCAGTGCTAGCGGGAGGCCCCACGAGCAGTACTTC. Translation: CASSASGRPHEQYF.

The J gene is TRBJ1-5, the V gene TRBV7-9; no firm D call. Trimming removed 0 bases at V and 4 bases at J, with 7 bases between. Germline V CDR1 and CDR2: SEHNR, FQNEAQ (reference sequence). The CDR3 extends over 14 amino acids. The CDR3 here is CASSLAASNQPQHF. The CDR3 nucleotides are TGTGCCAGCAGCTTAGCCGCTAGTAATCAGCCCCAGCATTTT.

V and J are TRBV29-1 and TRBJ2-7, with 8 bases fitting TRBD2. Unmatched junction bases numbered 2, after V lost 4 bases and J lost 0 bases. Per the germline V gene, CDR1 is SQVTM and CDR2 is ANQGSEA. There are 13 residues in the CDR3. The CDR3 DNA is TGCAGCGTTGCCGGGACTAGCTCCTACGAGCAGTACTTC. This codes for CSVAGTSSYEQYF.

V and J are TRBV19 and TRBJ2-7; 9 nucleotides match TRBD1. Germline trimming cut 4 bases from V and 5 bases from J; bases unmatched to any gene: 9. From germline, CDR1 is LNHDA and CDR2 SQIVND (reference sequence). This CDR3 is 15 amino acids long. The CDR3 DNA reads as TGTGCCAGTAGTACCTTACCGGGACAGGGCCACGAGCAGTACTTC. This gives the protein CASSTLPGQGHEQYF. Full variable domain (outside the CDR3, taken from reference TRBV19 and TRBJ2-7): DGGITQSPKYLFRKEGQNVTLSCEQNLNHDAMYWYRQDPGQGLRLIYYSQIVNDFQKGDIAEGYSVSREKKESFPLTVTSAQKNPTAFYLCASSTLPGQGHEQYFGPGTRLTVT.

The gene calls are TRBV15 and TRBJ2-1; no firm D call. This CDR3 contains 15 residues. Between the trimmed V and J ends, which lost 1 base and 5 bases, there was a span of 12 bases. CDR1 LNHNV and CDR2 YYDKDF come from the germline V gene (reference sequence). The CDR3 sequence: CATSRGPTINNEQFF. Here the CDR3 DNA reads TGTGCCACCAGCAGAGGTCCAACAATCAACAATGAGCAGTTCTTC.

The chain joins TRBV7-9 to TRBJ1-1; D uncertain. The CDR3 has 16 amino acids. V lost 1 base and J lost 1, with 13 bases in between. The germline gives CDR1 SEHNR, CDR2 FQNEAQ (reference sequence). The CDR3 DNA follows: TGTGCCAGCAGCTTAGACAGTTTTCGGGGGAACACTGAAGCTTTCTTT. It encodes CASSLDSFRGNTEAFF.

J is TRBJ2-7 and V is TRBV11-3; 12 bases match TRBD2. CDR3 length: 14 amino acids. The germline gives CDR1 SGHNT, CDR2 YENEEA. V shed 1 base, J shed 5 bases, and the junction held 0 bases outside the gene matches. CDR3 amino acids: CASSLGLAGDEQYF. The DNA of the CDR3 is TGTGCCAGCAGCTTAGGACTAGCGGGAGACGAGCAGTACTTC.

Judged by abundance, this clone is large. V and J are TRBV11-2 and TRBJ2-7; 9 bases agree with TRBD1. Germline-derived CDR1 and CDR2 are SGHAT and FQNNGV. The CDR3 is made up of 18 amino acids. After removal of 1 base from V and 2 bases from J, the junction contained 12 bases not matched to a gene. As DNA, the CDR3 is TGTGCCAGCAGCTTAGTATCAGGGACAGGGTCGGTACCCTACGAGCAGTACTTC. Translation gives CASSLVSGTGSVPYEQYF.

Regarding this clone: Additional DNA sequences in this sample encode the identical CDR3. The rearrangement joins TRBV2 to TRBJ2-2, with TRBD2 matching 8 bases. The CDR3 has 16 residues. CDR1 and CDR2 from the germline V gene are SNHLY and FYNNEI. Trimming at V came to 7 bases and at J to 0 bases, leaving 7 bases not matched to a gene. CDR3 loop: CASKGGSGANTGELFF. Here the CDR3 DNA reads TGTGCCAGCAAAGGAGGTAGCGGGGCGAACACCGGGGAGCTGTTTTTT.

The rearrangement uses TRBV7-9 and TRBJ2-2; TRBD1 might be the D (5 bases). V was shortened by 1 base and J by 3 bases, with 15 bases between the two germline ends. The CDR3 sequence is 17 residues long. Germline V gene data show CDR1 as SEHNR and CDR2 as FQNEAQ (reference sequence). The CDR3 nucleotides are TGTGCCAGCAGCTTAGGACAGTCGAGGAGCGACACCGGGGAGCTGTTTTTT. Translating gives CASSLGQSRSDTGELFF.

The chain has TRBV18 and TRBJ1-1, with D maybe TRBD1 (5 bases). The V and J ends lost 6 bases and 4 bases respectively, with 15 bases between them. The CDR3 consists of 14 residues. The germline V gene has CDR1 KGHSH and CDR2 LQKENI. DNA of the CDR3: TGTGCCAGCTCCCCCGACCGGGGGGGCACTGAAGCTTTCTTT. Translated, it gives CASSPDRGGTEAFF.

This clone turned up a few times. The V gene is TRBV15, the J gene TRBJ2-2; 8 nucleotides align to TRBD2. The ends lost 4 bases at V and 6 bases at J; junction bases unmatched: 7. In germline, CDR1 is LNHNV, CDR2 YYDKDF (reference sequence). CDR3 size: 15 residues. The CDR3 nucleotides read TGTGCCACCAGCACCCGGACTAGCTTGCCCGGGGAGCTGTTTTTT. Amino acids: CATSTRTSLPGELFF.

The gene calls are TRBV5-4 and TRBJ1-2; 7 nucleotides line up with TRBD1. Per germline, CDR1 SGHNT and CDR2 YYREEE (reference sequence). The CDR3 has 18 residues. With V trimmed by 4 bases and J by 5 bases, 20 bases remained unmatched. CDR3 bases: TGTGCCAGCAGCCTTGCGAAAACCCTTCCGACAGGGAAATATGGCTACACCTTC. Protein: CASSLAKTLPTGKYGYTF.

The chain employs TRBV5-6 and TRBJ2-1, with D possibly TRBD2 on 7 matching bases. This CDR3 spans 16 amino acids. V lost 1 base and J lost 0, with 11 bases in between. Per the germline V gene, CDR1 is SGHDT and CDR2 is YYEEEE. The CDR3 bases are TGTGCCAGCAGCTTGAGAAGGGGGGGCTCCTACAATGAGCAGTTCTTC. Translated: CASSLRRGGSYNEQFF.